This TCR beta chain comes out of a study of CD39 and CD103 CD8 tumor-infiltrating T cells (dated by TCRdb to about 2018). Broadly, across the study: The repertoire comparisons shown came from four patients: one with an HPV-positive HNSCC, one with an HPV-negative HNSCC, one with ovarian cancer and one with melanoma. Deep sequencing of TCRbeta CDR3 was used to compare the repertoires of CD8 TIL subsets, defined by CD103 and CD39, against those of peripheral memory CD8 T cells.

Worth noting for this clone: The specificity of this receptor is unknown. The input lacks base qualities; no much larger clone sits a single base away.

From about 10,000 to 100,000 sorted cells per subset, genomic DNA was extracted using the DNeasy Blood and Tissue Kit. TCRbeta V-J or V-D-J regions were sequenced and mapped by the immunoSEQ service, with coverage above 10x per sample. For the original study's pipeline: Analysis was limited to productive rearrangements exported from the immunoSEQ Analyzer platform, and clonality was evaluated on the 500 most abundant clones. To quantify how much repertoires overlapped between populations, both the Morisita-Horn similarity index and the Jaccard index were used. Morisita-Horn similarity between CD8 T-cell subset TCR repertoires was measured in about 6 cancer patients. TCRdb limited this immuneACCESS table to in-frame rearrangements with V and J called. A share of clones is missing; checked studies link under half to unresolved V genes, and the rest is unexplained. For V, J and clone size, that table is used; D and trimming come from the DNA. The sample data list about 7,400 clones, and over 60% of these were observed just once. About three fifths of the sample rests with the top ten.

For this chain, trimming is 4 bases at the V end and 8 bases at the J end, and the number of junction bases without a gene match is 3. Inclusive of the bounding cysteine and phenylalanine, the CDR3 is 14 residues long. Only the CDR3 DNA is retained, 42 bases long and in frame from the first base. Sequences MGHDK (CDR1) and SYGVNS (CDR2) are obtained from the germline V gene. Points the paper makes about the study in general: DP CD8 TILs appeared more oligoclonal than DN and SP CD8 TILs and blood memory CD8 T cells, with top 30 clonotypes covering about 50-90%. Clonotypes from DN TILs largely overlapped with peripheral memory CD8 repertoires, while clonotypes from DP TILs were only rarely found in blood or uninvolved lymph node.

Patients were not receiving therapy at sample collection, though earlier treatments ranged from chemotherapy, radiotherapy, surgery and immunotherapy to none. After thawing, cells were enriched for T lymphocytes using a negative-selection kit, with EpCAM beads added for tumor-infiltrating lymphocytes. Memory CD8 T cells were sorted using a CD8+CD4-CD45RA- gate, without regard to whether the cells expressed CCR7. Peripheral blood mononuclear cells were obtained using a Ficoll-Paque PLUS gradient and were cryopreserved prior to analysis. On a FACSAria II, each population was sorted to more than 97% purity, and the resulting cell pellets were frozen for TCR sequencing with no culture step.

The rearrangement combines TRBV25-1 with TRBJ1-6; TRBD1 lines up with 9 middle nucleotides. Sequenced: CD8+ T cells sorted from blood. What this sample's cell subset or site label stands for: total memory CD8 T cells (CD45RA-CCR7+/-) from blood or uninvolved lymph node. This clonotype originated in a human donor with head and neck squamous cell carcinoma. The CDR3 protein: CASSVQGADSPLHF. In nucleotides, the sequence is TGTGCCAGCAGTGTACAGGGGGCGGATTCACCCCTCCACTTT.